The 29 T cell receptor beta chains listed next were all sequenced from one sample in a study of control samples from healthy donors and cancer patients. Profiling relied on immunoSEQ multiplex PCR, and the TCRdb table lists in-frame clones only, not all of them. This sample has about 130,000 clones; 90% to 95% occur once, and the top ten carry approximately 15%. The sample comprised PBMCs. The source is a man in his 60s with colorectal cancer.

The genes are TRBV19 and TRBJ1-1, with TRBD1 as a possible D gene (5 bases). CDR1 is LNHDA, CDR2 SQIVND, per germline (reference sequence). The CDR3 is made up of 13 amino acids. V was cut by 3 bases and J by 5 bases, with 10 bases left in between. Here the CDR3 reads CASSIGARTEAFF. The DNA for the CDR3 is TGTGCCAGTAGTATTGGGGCAAGAACTGAAGCTTTCTTT. Combining the CDR3 with reference TRBV19 and TRBJ1-1 gives the whole variable domain DGGITQSPKYLFRKEGQNVTLSCEQNLNHDAMYWYRQDPGQGLRLIYYSQIVNDFQKGDIAEGYSVSREKKESFPLTVTSAQKNPTAFYLCASSIGARTEAFFGQGTRLTVV.

CDR3 nucleotides: TGTGCCAGCTCACCACCGAGGCTCCTCGTGGGGGGCGAGCAGTACTTC. Residues: CASSPPRLLVGGEQYF. This chain connects TRBV18 to TRBJ2-7, with D possibly matching TRBD2 (6 bases). Trimming took off 0 bases at V and 6 bases at J, with 18 bases between the two ends. This CDR3 comprises 16 residues. Germline V gene data show CDR1 as KGHSH and CDR2 as LQKENI.

Concerning this clone: A read error may produce the germline difference seen at one junction end. The genes are TRBV24-1 and TRBJ2-3; 7 bases line up with TRBD1. The length of the CDR3 is 14 residues. Germline V gives CDR1 KGHDR, CDR2 SFDVKD. The CDR3, as DNA: TGTGCCACCAGTGAAACTGGGACAGTCTTTACGGAGTATTTT. Encoded protein: CATSETGTVFTEYF.

The gene calls are TRBV2 and TRBJ1-1; no definite D call. The CDR3 sequence is 14 residues long. The germline CDR1 and CDR2 sequences are SNHLY and FYNNEI. The ends were cut back, 5 bases at V and 1 base at J, with 11 bases in the middle. The CDR3 loop reads CASSTQGWNTEAFF. CDR3 in DNA: TGTGCCAGCAGTACTCAAGGCTGGAACACTGAAGCTTTCTTT.

DNA for the CDR3: TGCGCCAGCAGTGAGTCGACGGTCACAGATACGCAGTATTTT. This sequence encodes CASSESTVTDTQYF. The V call is TRBV10-1, the J call TRBJ2-3; D is undetermined. The CDR3 has 14 residues. The germline V and J ends were trimmed by 0 bases and 2 bases, with 6 bases remaining between them. The germline V gene has CDR1 WNHNN and CDR2 SYGVQD (reference sequence).

J is TRBJ1-3 and V is TRBV9; D call uncertain. V was cut by 4 bases and J by 0 bases, with 8 bases left in between. The CDR3 length is 14 residues. Germline V gives CDR1 SGDLS, CDR2 YYNGEE. The CDR3 DNA reads TGTGCCAGCAGCACAGTGGGCTCTGGAAACACCATATATTTT. As protein: CASSTVGSGNTIYF.

The rearrangement joins TRBV7-2 to TRBJ2-7; TRBD1 aligns across 8 bases. From germline, CDR1 is SGHTA and CDR2 FQGNSA. The length of the CDR3 is 15 residues. The V gene end was trimmed by 4 bases and the J gene end by 2 bases; junction bases not matched to a gene: 7. CDR3 bases: TGTGCCAGCAGCTCGGGACAGGTTGGCGCCTACGAGCAGTACTTC. Encoded protein: CASSSGQVGAYEQYF.

The genes are TRBV6-6 and TRBJ2-7; D possibly corresponds to TRBD1 (6 bases). Per the germline V gene, CDR1 is MNHNY and CDR2 is SVGAGI (reference sequence). The CDR3 covers 15 residues. Trimming took off 1 base at V and 1 base at J, with 11 bases between the two ends. The CDR3 sequence: CASSYLGAESYEQYF. The DNA of the CDR3 is TGTGCCAGCAGTTACTTGGGGGCGGAGTCCTACGAGCAGTACTTC.

The V gene is TRBV10-3, the J gene TRBJ2-2; possibly TRBD1 or TRBD2 for D (5 bases each). CDR1 is ENHRY, CDR2 SYGVKD, per germline. Trimming left V 0 bases short and J 0 bases short, with 8 bases between. This CDR3 spans 16 amino acids. The CDR3 protein is CAISESGRANTGELFF. The CDR3 DNA reads as TGTGCCATCAGTGAGTCGGGACGGGCGAACACCGGGGAGCTGTTTTTT.

The chain uses TRBV5-1 and TRBJ1-1; D remains unclear. The CDR3 is 12 residues long. Germline V CDR1 and CDR2: SGHRS, YFSETQ. V was cut by 4 bases and J by 8 bases, with 12 bases left in between. For the CDR3, the DNA is TGCGCCAGCAGCGAATTAGGTGGGGAAGCTTTCTTT. Its protein product is CASSELGGEAFF.

The chain links TRBV5-1 to TRBJ1-3; TRBD1 aligns across 8 bases. Trimming cost V 4 bases and J 8 bases; bases outside gene matches: 8. The CDR3 totals 14 residues. Germline V gene data show CDR1 as SGHRS and CDR2 as YFSETQ. The DNA of the CDR3 is TGCGCCAGCAGCCCCGGACAGGGAGCGGACACCATATATTTT. Translating gives CASSPGQGADTIYF.

This clone was observed a few times. V gene TRBV5-1 combines with J gene TRBJ1-5, with D perhaps matching TRBD1 (6 bases). V was clipped by 2 bases and J by 7 bases, with 16 bases between them. There are 15 residues in the CDR3. From germline, CDR1 is SGHRS and CDR2 YFSETQ. The DNA for the CDR3 is TGCGCCAGCAGCTTTGACGGACAGTCCGGACAGCCCCAGCATTTT. Its translation is CASSFDGQSGQPQHF. Full variable domain (outside the CDR3, taken from reference TRBV5-1 and TRBJ1-5): KAGVTQTPRYLIKTRGQQVTLSCSPISGHRSVSWYQQTPGQGLQFLFEYFSETQRNKGNFPGRFSGRQFSNSRSEMNVSTLELGDSALYLCASSFDGQSGQPQHFGDGTRLSIL.

This chain connects TRBV24-1 to TRBJ2-1, with TRBD1 identical over 8 bases. Germline V gives CDR1 KGHDR, CDR2 SFDVKD. The ends lost 3 bases at V and 3 bases at J; junction bases unmatched: 3. The CDR3 covers 15 residues. The CDR3: CATSDDGQGYNEQFF. The CDR3 DNA reads as TGTGCCACCAGTGATGACGGACAGGGCTACAATGAGCAGTTCTTC.

This clone was recorded only once. The chain combines TRBV21-1 with TRBJ1-2; the table calls TRBD1, which could not be checked here. TRBV21-1 is a pseudogene. The CDR3 extends over 17 amino acids. The CDR3 protein is CASSKNRGIKENYGYTF. The DNA of the CDR3 is TGTGCCAGCAGCAAGAACAGGGGGATTAAAGAAAACTATGGCTACACCTTC.

V and J are TRBV3-1 (or the pseudogene TRBV3-2) and TRBJ1-2; the match to TRBD1 covers 7 bases. Germline trimming cut 4 bases from V and 5 bases from J; bases unmatched to any gene: 7. CDR3 length: 14 amino acids. The V gene's germline CDR1 is LGHDT and CDR2 YNNKEL (reference sequence). The DNA of the CDR3 is TGTGCCAGCAGCCCAGGGACAGATAATTATGGCTACACCTTC. It codes for CASSPGTDNYGYTF.

V gene TRBV15 combines with J gene TRBJ2-7; TRBD2 is a possible D gene (6 bases). The CDR3 sequence is 14 residues long. V dropped 3 bases and J dropped 1 base, with 10 bases sitting between them. In germline, CDR1 is LNHNV, CDR2 YYDKDF (reference sequence). CDR3 nucleotides: TGTGCCACCAGCAGCCGCGGGATGTCCTACGAGCAGTACTTC. Translation: CATSSRGMSYEQYF. Full variable domain (missing parts from reference TRBV15 and TRBJ2-7): DAMVIQNPRYQVTQFGKPVTLSCSQTLNHNVMYWYQQKSSQAPKLLFHYYDKDFNNEADTPDNFQSRRPNTSFCFLDIRSPGLGDTAMYLCATSSRGMSYEQYFGPGTRLTVT.

The chain links TRBV7-2 to TRBJ2-2; 13 positions agree with TRBD2. V dropped 2 bases and J dropped 5; count of bases not matched to a gene: 11. The CDR3 is made up of 19 amino acids. Germline V gene lookup returns CDR1 SGHTA and CDR2 FQGNSA. In DNA, the CDR3 is TGTGCCAGCAGCTTACTCTTTCTTCCGGGACTAGCGGGAACCGGGGAGCTGTTTTTT. Protein sequence: CASSLLFLPGLAGTGELFF.

The rearrangement joins TRBV19 to TRBJ1-2; D unclear. Looked up from germline, CDR1 is LNHDA and CDR2 is SQIVND (reference sequence). The CDR3 contains 13 residues. With 2 bases removed from V and 2 bases from J, the gap between germline ends came to 6 bases. The CDR3 coding sequence is TGTGCCAGTAGTATAAGGCAAAACTATGGCTACACCTTC. This codes for CASSIRQNYGYTF. Combining the CDR3 with reference TRBV19 and TRBJ1-2 gives the whole variable domain DGGITQSPKYLFRKEGQNVTLSCEQNLNHDAMYWYRQDPGQGLRLIYYSQIVNDFQKGDIAEGYSVSREKKESFPLTVTSAQKNPTAFYLCASSIRQNYGYTFGSGTRLTVV.

The chain joins TRBV5-8 to TRBJ1-6; 11 bases match TRBD1. Germline V gene data show CDR1 as SGHTS and CDR2 as YDEGEE. This CDR3 has 16 amino acids. V lost 6 bases and J lost 3; bases outside the gene matches: 5. Here the CDR3 reads CASTGTGGIYNSPLHF. CDR3 in DNA: TGTGCCAGCACCGGGACAGGGGGAATCTATAATTCACCCCTCCACTTT.

The sample holds one count of this clone. The CDR3 nucleotides read TGTGCCAGCTCATCTTCCGGACAGGCGATCTCTGGGGCCAACGTCCTGACTTTC. Translating gives CASSSSGQAISGANVLTF. V and J are TRBV18 and TRBJ2-6, with 7 bases fitting TRBD1. V was pared by 5 bases and J by 0 bases, with 10 bases of the junction left unmatched. The CDR3 length is 18 residues. The germline V gene encodes CDR1 KGHSH and CDR2 LQKENI. The full variable domain, in which reference TRBV18 and TRBJ2-6 provide the parts outside the CDR3, is NAGVMQNPRHLVRRRGQEARLRCSPMKGHSHVYWYRQLPEEGLKFMVYLQKENIIDESGMPKERFSAEFPKEGPSILRIQQVVRGDSAAYFCASSSSGQAISGANVLTFGAGSRLTVL.

The chain has TRBV7-8 and TRBJ2-5; 8 bases map to TRBD2. After removal of 5 bases from V and 7 bases from J, the junction contained 3 bases not matched to a gene. The CDR3 covers 12 residues. Germline values: CDR1 SGHVS, CDR2 FQNEAQ. In DNA form, the CDR3 reads TGTGCCAGCAGCCGGGGGGGAGGGACCCAGTACTTC. It yields the protein CASSRGGGTQYF.

V is TRBV3-1 (or the pseudogene TRBV3-2) and J is TRBJ1-1, with D uncertain. Trimming removed 3 bases from V and 3 bases from J, with 5 bases in between. Germline values: CDR1 LGHDT, CDR2 YNNKEL (reference sequence). The CDR3 has 12 residues. Written as DNA, the CDR3 is TGTGCCAGCAGCCATAGGGACACTGAAGCTTTCTTT. It specifies CASSHRDTEAFF.

Only one count was recorded for this clone. V usage is TRBV6-2 or TRBV6-3 and J usage is TRBJ1-2; D unresolved. The V gene lost 7 bases and the J gene lost 6 bases, with 12 bases spanning the gap. This CDR3 contains 12 residues. Germline CDR1 MNHEY, CDR2 SVGEGT. The CDR3 loop reads CASNPPPHGYTF. The CDR3 bases are TGTGCCAGCAACCCACCCCCCCATGGCTACACCTTC.

V is TRBV15 and J is TRBJ2-3; TRBD2 matches 9 bases. The V gene's germline CDR1 is LNHNV and CDR2 YYDKDF (reference sequence). Trimming cost V 3 bases and J 4 bases; bases outside gene matches: 11. The CDR3 length is 17 residues. DNA of the CDR3: TGTGCCACCAGCAGCCCCTTGGGCGGGGGGGGACCAGATACGCAGTATTTT. Protein product: CATSSPLGGGGPDTQYF.

The chain carries TRBV5-8 and TRBJ1-6, with a possible D match to TRBD1 (5 bases). The germline V gene encodes CDR1 SGHTS and CDR2 YDEGEE. This CDR3 has 14 amino acids. The V end lost 4 bases, the J end lost 7 bases, and 12 bases lay between the germline ends. CDR3 nucleotides: TGTGCCAGCAGCCTTCTGGGGGTCAATTCACCCCTCCACTTT. It translates to CASSLLGVNSPLHF.

This sequence joins TRBV5-1 and TRBJ1-1; maybe TRBD1 (5 bases). Germline V gene lookup returns CDR1 SGHRS and CDR2 YFSETQ. The CDR3 runs to 14 residues. V lost 2 bases, J lost 1 base, and 9 bases lay in between. CDR3 DNA sequence: TGCGCCAGCAGCTTACAGGCGTCGAACACTGAAGCTTTCTTT. This gives the protein CASSLQASNTEAFF. The entire variable domain, with the rest obtained from reference TRBV5-1 and TRBJ1-1, is as follows: KAGVTQTPRYLIKTRGQQVTLSCSPISGHRSVSWYQQTPGQGLQFLFEYFSETQRNKGNFPGRFSGRQFSNSRSEMNVSTLELGDSALYLCASSLQASNTEAFFGQGTRLTVV.

V is TRBV5-1 and J is TRBJ2-7; the D gene is possibly TRBD2 (5 bases). V was clipped by 4 bases and J by 4 bases, with 12 bases between them. The CDR3 contains 13 residues. Germline V gene sequence: CDR1 SGHRS, CDR2 YFSETQ. CDR3 sequence (DNA): TGCGCCAGCAGCGGAGCGGCTTCTTACGAGCAGTACTTC. It encodes CASSGAASYEQYF.

The genes are TRBV19 and TRBJ2-1; D is uncertain. Germline V gene lookup returns CDR1 LNHDA and CDR2 SQIVND (reference sequence). Trimming pared 1 base from V and 4 bases from J, leaving 8 bases between. The CDR3 sequence is 14 residues long. The DNA of the CDR3 is TGTGCCAGTAGTATAGTGGCGGAATACAATGAGCAGTTCTTC. This sequence encodes CASSIVAEYNEQFF.

The gene calls are TRBV10-3 and TRBJ2-5, with unresolved D. Deletions cut 4 bases from V and 3 bases from J, with 6 bases between. This CDR3 region has 12 residues. The germline V gene has CDR1 ENHRY and CDR2 SYGVKD. CDR3 protein: CAISGGKETQYF. CDR3 DNA: TGTGCCATCAGTGGGGGAAAAGAGACCCAGTACTTC.